This T cell receptor beta chain was captured by sequencing in a study of cytomegalovirus exposure and HLA in healthy donors. Study-wide results and caveats: Differences between HLA loci emerged in a later analysis of TCR association rates, with DRB1 most and HLA-C fewest. There were some V segments, including TRBV6-2 and TRBV6-3, excluded as indistinguishable.

Whereas donors were nominally healthy upon sampling, unrecorded immune exposures were probable. Turning to this clone: The antigen remains unidentified.

V dropped 4 bases and J dropped 5 bases, with 9 bases sitting between them. This CDR3 is 13 amino acids long. The germline gives CDR1 MNHEY, CDR2 SVGAGI. Primers for the PCR totalled 60 Vbeta and 13 Jbeta. Sequenced by immunoSEQ multiplex PCR; TCRdb stores in-frame clones only, minus some. The data contain 100,000 to 150,000 clones, 75% to 85% of them singletons. Sequencing used PBMCs. The chain employs TRBV6-5 and TRBJ1-5, with a weak D call TRBD1 (6 bases). The TCR sequence derives from a girl aged 2 to 9 in good health and CMV-seronegative. The CDR3 here is CASSSGHDQPQHF. CDR3 bases: TGTGCCAGCAGTTCGGGACACGATCAGCCCCAGCATTTT.